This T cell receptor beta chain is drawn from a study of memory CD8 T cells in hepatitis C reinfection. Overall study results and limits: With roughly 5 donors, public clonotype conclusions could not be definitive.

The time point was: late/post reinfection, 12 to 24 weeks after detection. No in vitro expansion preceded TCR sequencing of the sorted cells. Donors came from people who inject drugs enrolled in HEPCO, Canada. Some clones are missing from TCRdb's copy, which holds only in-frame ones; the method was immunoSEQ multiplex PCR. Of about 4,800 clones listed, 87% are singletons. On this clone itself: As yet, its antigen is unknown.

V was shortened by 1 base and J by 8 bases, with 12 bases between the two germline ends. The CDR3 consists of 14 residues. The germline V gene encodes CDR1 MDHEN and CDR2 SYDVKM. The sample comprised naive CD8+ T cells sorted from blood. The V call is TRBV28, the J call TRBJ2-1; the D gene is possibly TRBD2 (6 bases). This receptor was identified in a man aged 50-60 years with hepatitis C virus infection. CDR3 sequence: CASSLSGAGYEQFF. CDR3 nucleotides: TGTGCCAGCAGTTTATCGGGAGCTGGTTATGAGCAGTTCTTC.